This T cell receptor (beta chain) emerged from a study of shared T cell receptors in the human thymus. Trimming shortened V by 3 bases and J by 3 bases, and 18 bases separated the two germline ends. This CDR3 has 17 residues. Germline CDR1 reads MNHNS; CDR2 reads SASEGT. Generated by immunoSEQ multiplex PCR, the TCRdb table keeps only in-frame clones and is missing some. The data show just under 550,000 clones, with roughly 74% seen just once and less than 0.015% held by the top ten. These data also featured in a second study, about human thymus T cells. From that study: Thymus tissue was removed during corrective cardiac surgery. Among thymic and blood repertoires, usage of V and J genes appeared biased. Related research described strongly overlapping thymic repertoires in unrelated people.

The chain employs TRBV6-1 and TRBJ2-4; D perhaps matches TRBD2 (6 bases). This sequence originates from a boy in the first two years of life with a congenital heart defect. Sequencing was carried out using thymocytes. CDR3 sequence reads: CASSDMLRGMVKNIQYF. In DNA, the CDR3 is TGTGCCAGCAGTGACATGTTACGGGGGATGGTCAAAAACATTCAGTACTTC.